This T cell receptor (beta chain) was identified in a study of monozygotic twins with inflammatory bowel disease. Germline CDR1 is SGHRS and CDR2 is YFSETQ. The CDR3 spans 14 residues. Reprocessing the 5' RACE reads, TCRdb reports a single entry for every CDR3 protein and omits DNA. This table holds over 150,000 distinct CDR3 sequences. Sequencing used blood. The rearrangement uses TRBV5-1 and TRBJ2-7; no DNA is available, so the TRBD1 call from TCRdb remains unchecked. The clonotype originates from a human donor with ulcerative colitis or Crohn's disease, or a healthy co-twin of an affected twin (not recorded which). The CDR3 spells CASSSGQGPYEQYF. The variable domain in full, completed from reference TRBV5-1 and TRBJ2-7, reads KAGVTQTPRYLIKTRGQQVTLSCSPISGHRSVSWYQQTPGQGLQFLFEYFSETQRNKGNFPGRFSGRQFSNSRSEMNVSTLELGDSALYLCASSSGQGPYEQYFGPGTRLTVT.